The clone carrying this T cell receptor (beta chain) occurred a few times. The entry originates in a study of T-cell reconstitution after alpha-beta-depleted transplantation in children. Researchers prepared the TCRbeta library using unique molecular identifiers, the study reports. One entry per CDR3 protein, called by TCRdb with MiXCR from the PCR reads. Of roughly 420,000 distinct CDR3 sequences listed, about a sixth are singletons. Sample: PBMCs, mostly from graft donor cells, taken 360 days after TCRalphabeta/CD19-depleted stem cell transplant. The source of this sequence is a boy under two years old who had a stem cell transplant for Wiskott-Aldrich syndrome, so the T cells may come from the graft donor.

CDR3 residues: CASSPGLAGGRGEQYF. In DNA form, the CDR3 reads TGTGCCAGCAGTCCCGGACTAGCGGGGGGCCGGGGCGAGCAGTACTTC. The V gene is TRBV28, the J gene TRBJ2-7, with 14 bases fitting TRBD2. The trim removed 5 bases at V and 6 bases at J, leaving 9 bases unmatched. CDR3 length equals 16 residues. CDR1 is MDHEN, CDR2 SYDVKM, per germline.